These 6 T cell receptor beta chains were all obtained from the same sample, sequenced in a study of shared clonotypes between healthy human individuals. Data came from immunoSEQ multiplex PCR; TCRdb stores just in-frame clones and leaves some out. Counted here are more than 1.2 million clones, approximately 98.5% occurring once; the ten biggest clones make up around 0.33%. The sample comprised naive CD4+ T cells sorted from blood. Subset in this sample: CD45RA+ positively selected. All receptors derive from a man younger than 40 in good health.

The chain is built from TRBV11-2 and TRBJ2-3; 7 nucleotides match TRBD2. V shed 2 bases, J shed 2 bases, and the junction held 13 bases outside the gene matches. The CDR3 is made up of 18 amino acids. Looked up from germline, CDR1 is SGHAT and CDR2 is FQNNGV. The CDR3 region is CASSLFSLWRETTDTQYF. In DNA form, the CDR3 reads TGTGCCAGCAGCTTATTCTCTCTCTGGCGGGAGACCACAGATACGCAGTATTTT. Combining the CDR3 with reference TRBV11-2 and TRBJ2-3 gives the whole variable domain EAGVAQSPRYKIIEKRQSVAFWCNPISGHATLYWYQQILGQGPKLLIQFQNNGVVDDSQLPKDRFSAERLKGVDSTLKIQPAKLEDSAVYLCASSLFSLWRETTDTQYFGPGTRLTVL.

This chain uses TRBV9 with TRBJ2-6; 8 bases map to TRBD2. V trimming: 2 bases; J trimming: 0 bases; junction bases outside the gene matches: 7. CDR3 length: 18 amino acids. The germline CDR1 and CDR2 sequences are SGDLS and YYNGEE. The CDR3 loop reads CASSVSGVTSSGANVLTF. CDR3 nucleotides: TGTGCCAGCAGCGTTAGCGGGGTGACTTCCTCTGGGGCCAACGTCCTGACTTTC.

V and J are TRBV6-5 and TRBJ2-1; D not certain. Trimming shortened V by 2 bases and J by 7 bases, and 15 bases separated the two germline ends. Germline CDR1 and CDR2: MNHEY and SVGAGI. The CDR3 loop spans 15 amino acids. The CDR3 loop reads CASSYPRAGFNEQFF. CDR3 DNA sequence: TGTGCCAGCAGTTACCCACGGGCTGGTTTTAATGAGCAGTTCTTC.

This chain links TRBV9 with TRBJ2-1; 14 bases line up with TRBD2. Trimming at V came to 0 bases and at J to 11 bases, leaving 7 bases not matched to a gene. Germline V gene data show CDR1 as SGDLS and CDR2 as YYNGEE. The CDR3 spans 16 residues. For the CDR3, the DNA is TGTGCCAGCAGCGTAGAAATGGGACTAGCGGGAGCAAAGCAGTTCTTC. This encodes CASSVEMGLAGAKQFF.

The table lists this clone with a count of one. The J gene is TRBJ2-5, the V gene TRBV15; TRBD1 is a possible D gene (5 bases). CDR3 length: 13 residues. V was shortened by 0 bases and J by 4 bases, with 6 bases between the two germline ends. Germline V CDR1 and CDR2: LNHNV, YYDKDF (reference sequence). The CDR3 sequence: CATSRDDRETQYF. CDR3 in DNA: TGTGCCACCAGCAGAGACGACAGAGAGACCCAGTACTTC.

This chain's CDR3 is CASKRATGELFF. CDR3 coding DNA: TGTGCCAGCAAAAGGGCCACCGGGGAGCTGTTTTTT. The genes are TRBV27 and TRBJ2-2; D gene uncertain. Trimming shortened V by 7 bases and J by 4 bases, and 7 bases separated the two germline ends. This CDR3 has 12 residues. Germline-derived CDR1 and CDR2 are MNHEY and SMNVEV (reference sequence).